The subject of this entry is one TCR beta chain. Its target is not known. These data originate in a study of cytomegalovirus exposure and HLA in healthy donors. Study-level points and caveats: Cytomegalovirus association was listed for 164 TCR beta chains. Later analysis reportedly placed an Asian-associated ancestry cluster below the roughly 680-donor mean in N-insertions. The authors assumed roughly uniform sequencing depth across donors for presence/absence analyses.

Primers: 60 Vbeta forward and 13 Jbeta reverse. Assay: immunoSEQ multiplex PCR; the TCRdb copy retains only in-frame clones and omits some. The sample contains 100,000 to 150,000 clones, 65% to 80% of which appear only once. The CDR3 loop spans 15 amino acids. CDR1 SNHLY and CDR2 FYNNEI come from the germline V gene. Trimming took 3 bases from V and 8 from J, leaving 17 bases between them. Sequencing used PBMCs. The rearrangement links TRBV2 to TRBJ2-1, with D possibly being TRBD2 (6 bases). This TCR was sampled from a woman aged 35 to 49 in good health and CMV-seronegative. CDR3 sequence (DNA): TGTGCCAGCAGTGATTGGAGCGGGCCGGGTGATGAGCAGTTCTTC. This translates into CASSDWSGPGDEQFF.